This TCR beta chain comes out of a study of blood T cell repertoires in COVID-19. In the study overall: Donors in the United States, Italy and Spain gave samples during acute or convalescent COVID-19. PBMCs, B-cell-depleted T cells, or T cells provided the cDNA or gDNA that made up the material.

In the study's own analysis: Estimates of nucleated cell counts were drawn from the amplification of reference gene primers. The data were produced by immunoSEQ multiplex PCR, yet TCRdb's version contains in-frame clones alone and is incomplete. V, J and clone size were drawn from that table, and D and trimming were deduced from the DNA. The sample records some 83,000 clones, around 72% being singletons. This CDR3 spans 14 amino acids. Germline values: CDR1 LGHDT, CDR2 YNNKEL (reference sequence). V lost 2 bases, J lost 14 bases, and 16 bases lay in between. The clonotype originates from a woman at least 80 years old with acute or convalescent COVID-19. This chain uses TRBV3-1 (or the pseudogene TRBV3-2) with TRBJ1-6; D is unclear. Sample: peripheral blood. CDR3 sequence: CASSQLPAAGALHF. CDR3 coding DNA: TGTGCCAGCAGCCAACTGCCAGCAGCAGGTGCCCTCCACTTT.